This TCR beta chain was identified in a study of blood T cell repertoires in COVID-19. Overall study: Samples of COVID-19 (acute and convalescent) were obtained from the United States, Italy and Spain. T cells, B-cell-depleted T cells, or PBMCs provided the cDNA or gDNA that served as material.

The trim removed 1 base at V and 8 bases at J, leaving 7 bases unmatched. The CDR3 sequence is 15 residues long. From germline, CDR1 is LNHDA and CDR2 SQIVND (reference sequence). Original processing methods: Reference gene primer amplification gave estimated nucleated cell counts. Clones were read by immunoSEQ multiplex PCR, and TCRdb kept only the in-frame ones, dropping some. V and J calls and clone size are as listed in that table; D and trimming were resolved from the DNA. The repertoire has roughly 160,000 clones, more than 70% of them found once; the top ten carry around a fifth. What was sequenced was peripheral blood. The sequence came from a woman in her 70s who had recovered from COVID-19. The chain is built from TRBV19 and TRBJ1-4, with 7 bases aligning to TRBD1. The CDR3 region is CASSIGETGHEKLFF. The CDR3 region has the DNA TGTGCCAGTAGTATAGGGGAGACAGGGCACGAAAAACTGTTTTTT.